The 17 T cell receptor beta chains reported below all come from one sample, sequenced in a study of shared clonotypes between healthy human individuals. Sequencing used immunoSEQ multiplex PCR; TCRdb keeps in-frame clones, though not all of them. The repertoire holds about 1.4 million clones, with over 95% as singletons. The sample consisted of naive CD4+ T cells sorted from blood. Described subset: CD45RA+ positively selected. Receptor source: a man aged 30 to 39 in good health.

This rearrangement joins TRBV11-3 to TRBJ2-2; D gene uncertain. CDR1 SGHNT and CDR2 YENEEA come from the germline V gene. The CDR3 is made up of 14 amino acids. V lost 1 base and J 4 bases, leaving 7 bases between the germline ends. In DNA, the CDR3 is TGTGCCAGCAGCTTAGTGAGTGGCACCGGGGAGCTGTTTTTT. It yields the protein CASSLVSGTGELFF.

The chain recombines TRBV10-3 with TRBJ2-7, with 9 bases lining up with TRBD2. This CDR3 has 16 amino acids. V shed 7 bases and J 0 bases; nucleotides not matched to a gene: 10. The germline gives CDR1 ENHRY, CDR2 SYGVKD. The CDR3 loop is CAITNSGSVSSYEQYF. The CDR3 DNA follows: TGTGCCATCACTAATAGCGGGAGTGTTAGCTCCTACGAGCAGTACTTC.

The CDR3 DNA reads TGTGCCAGCAGCCCATTCTCGGACGGGGCGGGCTACACCTTC. As protein: CASSPFSDGAGYTF. The V and J genes are TRBV5-4 and TRBJ1-2; maybe TRBD1 (5 bases). The CDR3 consists of 14 residues. V gave up 4 bases and J gave up 8 bases, with 18 bases separating them. Germline CDR1 and CDR2: SGHNT and YYREEE (reference sequence).

The V call is TRBV10-1, the J call TRBJ1-1; tentatively, D is TRBD1 (5 bases). V was shortened by 5 bases and J by 1 base, with 8 bases between the two germline ends. This CDR3 region has 13 residues. Per the germline V gene, CDR1 is WNHNN and CDR2 is SYGVQD (reference sequence). The CDR3 DNA reads as TGCGCCAGCAGTAGACAGAAGAACACTGAAGCTTTCTTT. The encoded protein is CASSRQKNTEAFF.

The rearrangement uses TRBV19 and TRBJ2-7; 9 bases line up with TRBD1. Germline lookup yields CDR1 LNHDA and CDR2 SQIVND (reference sequence). There are 14 residues in the CDR3. V trimming: 7 bases; J trimming: 2 bases; junction bases outside the gene matches: 6. The CDR3 loop reads CASTPGTGTYEQYF. CDR3 coding DNA: TGTGCCAGTACCCCCGGGACAGGGACCTACGAGCAGTACTTC.

The chain recombines TRBV11-3 with TRBJ2-7, with D possibly TRBD2 on 5 matching bases. The V and J ends lost 5 bases and 5 bases respectively, with 13 bases between them. The germline V gene has CDR1 SGHNT and CDR2 YENEEA. There are 13 residues in the CDR3. The CDR3 loop is CASSQRGYDEQYF. In nucleotides, the CDR3 is TGTGCCAGCAGCCAAAGAGGGTATGACGAGCAGTACTTC.

The V gene is TRBV20-1, the J gene TRBJ2-5; D uncertain. The V end was cut by 5 bases, the J end by 1 base, with 5 bases between. Germline assignment: CDR1 DFQATT and CDR2 SNEGSKA (reference sequence). CDR3 size: 11 residues. CDR3 coding DNA: TGCAGTGCTTTCCCCCAAGAGACCCAGTACTTC. This sequence encodes CSAFPQETQYF.

This chain joins TRBV6-1 and TRBJ2-7; 7 nucleotides agree with TRBD2. The V gene end was trimmed by 5 bases and the J gene end by 0 bases; junction bases not matched to a gene: 4. The V gene's germline CDR1 is MNHNS and CDR2 SASEGT. The CDR3 sequence is 14 residues long. The CDR3 bases are TGTGCCAGCAGTCTAGCGGACCTCTCCTACGAGCAGTACTTC. Translated, it gives CASSLADLSYEQYF.

The chain uses TRBV6-1 and TRBJ1-3; tentatively, D is TRBD1 (6 bases). V shed 6 bases and J shed 0 bases, with 9 bases lying between them. This CDR3 contains 14 residues. The V gene's germline CDR1 is MNHNS and CDR2 SASEGT. The CDR3 sequence is CASRDSSSGNTIYF. CDR3 in DNA: TGTGCCAGCAGGGACAGCAGCTCTGGAAACACCATATATTTT.

The chain combines TRBV7-6 with TRBJ2-7, with D maybe TRBD1 (6 bases). Per germline, CDR1 SGHVS and CDR2 FNYEAQ. The CDR3 spans 14 residues. V was clipped by 5 bases and J by 5 bases, with 16 bases between them. The CDR3 reads CASSLADSWDEQYF. The CDR3 nucleotides read TGTGCCAGCAGCCTCGCGGACAGCTGGGACGAGCAGTACTTC. The variable domain in full, with the rest retrieved from reference TRBV7-6 and TRBJ2-7, is GAGVSQSPRYKVTKRGQDVALRCDPISGHVSLYWYRQALGQGPEFLTYFNYEAQQDKSGLPNDRFSAERPEGSISTLTIQRTEQRDSAMYRCASSLADSWDEQYFGPGTRLTVT.

The chain links TRBV4-3 to TRBJ2-2; no clear D. The CDR3 loop spans 16 amino acids. V lost 3 bases and J lost 5, with 16 bases in between. From germline, CDR1 is LGHNA and CDR2 YSLEER. This chain's CDR3 is CASSQVGLVGTGELFF. CDR3 nucleotides: TGCGCCAGCAGCCAGGTCGGTCTCGTCGGAACCGGGGAGCTGTTTTTT.

The V gene is TRBV12-2, the J gene TRBJ2-2; the table's D call, TRBD1, has no DNA check behind it. TRBV12-2 is a known pseudogene. CDR3 size: 14 residues. The CDR3 region is CASYRTVNTGELFF. The CDR3 DNA reads as TGTGCAAGTTACCGGACAGTGAACACCGGGGAGCTGTTTTTT.

The chain carries TRBV5-1 and TRBJ2-7; tentative D call: TRBD1 (6 bases). V was shortened by 0 bases and J by 2 bases, with 15 bases between the two germline ends. The CDR3 extends over 16 amino acids. CDR1 SGHRS and CDR2 YFSETQ come from the germline V gene. The chain's CDR3 is CASSLEGTPTTYEQYF. The DNA of the CDR3 is TGCGCCAGCAGCTTGGAGGGGACACCTACCACCTACGAGCAGTACTTC.

V and J are TRBV7-2 and TRBJ2-6; TRBD2 is a possible D gene (5 bases). The CDR3 is made up of 14 amino acids. V was trimmed by 1 base and J by 4 bases, leaving 5 bases between them. The germline CDR1 and CDR2 sequences are SGHTA and FQGNSA. CDR3 nucleotides: TGTGCCAGCAGCTTAGGCGGGGGGGCCAACGTCCTGACTTTC. It yields the protein CASSLGGGANVLTF.

In the case of this clone: In the same sample, other DNA sequences code for this CDR3. The chain links TRBV10-3 to TRBJ2-3; D tentatively reads TRBD1 or TRBD2 (5 bases each). Trimming removed 0 bases at V and 5 bases at J, with 6 bases between. The length of the CDR3 is 13 residues. The germline V gene encodes CDR1 ENHRY and CDR2 SYGVKD. CDR3 residues: CAISESGGDTQYF. DNA for the CDR3: TGTGCCATCAGTGAGTCTGGGGGAGATACGCAGTATTTT.

The chain combines TRBV7-2 with TRBJ1-2; D not certain. The germline V gene encodes CDR1 SGHTA and CDR2 FQGNSA. The CDR3 contains 15 residues. V lost 4 bases and J lost 5, with 17 bases in between. CDR3 DNA: TGTGCCAGCAGCTCAAAAAGTGGTGGAGAGTATGGCTACACCTTC. Its translation is CASSSKSGGEYGYTF.

The chain is built from TRBV30 and TRBJ1-1; possibly TRBD1 for D (6 bases). CDR1 is GTSNPN, CDR2 SVGIG, per germline (reference sequence). There are 15 residues in the CDR3. Trimming took off 0 bases at V and 5 bases at J, with 16 bases between the two ends. The CDR3 DNA reads as TGTGCCTGGAGTGTCAGGGGAATGGTGGCGACTGAAGCTTTCTTT. Translating gives CAWSVRGMVATEAFF.